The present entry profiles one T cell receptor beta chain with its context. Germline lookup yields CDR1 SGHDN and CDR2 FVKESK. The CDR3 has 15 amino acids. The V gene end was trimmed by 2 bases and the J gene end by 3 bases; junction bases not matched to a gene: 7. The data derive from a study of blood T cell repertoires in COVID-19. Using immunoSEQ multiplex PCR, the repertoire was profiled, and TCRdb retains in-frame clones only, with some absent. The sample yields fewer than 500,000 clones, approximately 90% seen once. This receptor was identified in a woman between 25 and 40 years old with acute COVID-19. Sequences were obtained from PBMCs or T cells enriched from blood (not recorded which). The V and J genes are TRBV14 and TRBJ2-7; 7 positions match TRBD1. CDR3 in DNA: TGTGCCAGCAGCCAATATGGGACAGAGTACTACGAGCAGTACTTC. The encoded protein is CASSQYGTEYYEQYF.